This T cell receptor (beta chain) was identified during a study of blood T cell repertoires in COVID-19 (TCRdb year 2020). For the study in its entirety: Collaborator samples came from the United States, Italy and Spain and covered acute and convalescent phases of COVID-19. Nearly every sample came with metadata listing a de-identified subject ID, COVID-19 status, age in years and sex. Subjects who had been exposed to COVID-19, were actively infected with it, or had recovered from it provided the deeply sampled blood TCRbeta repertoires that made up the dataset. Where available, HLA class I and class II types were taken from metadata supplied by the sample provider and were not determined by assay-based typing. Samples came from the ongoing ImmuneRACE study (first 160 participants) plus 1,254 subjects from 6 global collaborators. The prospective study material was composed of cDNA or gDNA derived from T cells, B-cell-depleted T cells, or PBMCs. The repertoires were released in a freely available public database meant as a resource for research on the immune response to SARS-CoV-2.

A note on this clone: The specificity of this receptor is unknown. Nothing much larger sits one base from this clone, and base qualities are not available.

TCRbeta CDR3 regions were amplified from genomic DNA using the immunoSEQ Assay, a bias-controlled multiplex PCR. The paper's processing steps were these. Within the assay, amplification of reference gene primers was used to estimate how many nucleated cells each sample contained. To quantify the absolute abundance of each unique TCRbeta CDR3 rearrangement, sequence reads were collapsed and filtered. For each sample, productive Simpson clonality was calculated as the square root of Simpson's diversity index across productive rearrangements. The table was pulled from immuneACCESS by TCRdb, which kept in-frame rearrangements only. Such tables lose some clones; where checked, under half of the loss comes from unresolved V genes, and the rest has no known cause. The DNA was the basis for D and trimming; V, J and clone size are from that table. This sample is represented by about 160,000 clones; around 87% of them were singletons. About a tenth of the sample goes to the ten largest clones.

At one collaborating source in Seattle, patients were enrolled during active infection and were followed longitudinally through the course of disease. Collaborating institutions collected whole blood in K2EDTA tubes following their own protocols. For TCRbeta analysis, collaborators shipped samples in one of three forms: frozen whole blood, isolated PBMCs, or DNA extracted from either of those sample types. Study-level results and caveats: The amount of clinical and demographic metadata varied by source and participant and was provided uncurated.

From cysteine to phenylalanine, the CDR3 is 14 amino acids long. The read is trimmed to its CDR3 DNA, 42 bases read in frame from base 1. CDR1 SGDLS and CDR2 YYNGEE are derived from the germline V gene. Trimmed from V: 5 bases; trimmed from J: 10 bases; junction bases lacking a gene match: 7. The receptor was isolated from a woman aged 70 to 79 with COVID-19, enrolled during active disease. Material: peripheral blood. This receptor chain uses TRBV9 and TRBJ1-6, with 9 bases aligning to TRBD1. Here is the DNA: TGTGCCAGCAGTGGGACAGGGCTCGGGTCACCCCTCCACTTT. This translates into CASSGTGLGSPLHF.